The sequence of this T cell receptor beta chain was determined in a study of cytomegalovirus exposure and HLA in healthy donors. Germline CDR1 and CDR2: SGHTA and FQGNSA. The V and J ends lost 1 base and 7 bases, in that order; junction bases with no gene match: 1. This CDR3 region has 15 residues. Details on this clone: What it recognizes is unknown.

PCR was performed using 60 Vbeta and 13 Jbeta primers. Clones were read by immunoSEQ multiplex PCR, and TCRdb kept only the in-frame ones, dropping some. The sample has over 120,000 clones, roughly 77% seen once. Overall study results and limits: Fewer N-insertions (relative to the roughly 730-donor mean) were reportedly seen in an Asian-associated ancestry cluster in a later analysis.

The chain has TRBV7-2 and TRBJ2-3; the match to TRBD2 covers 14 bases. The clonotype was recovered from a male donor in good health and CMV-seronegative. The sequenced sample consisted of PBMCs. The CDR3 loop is CASSLGLAGGHTQYF. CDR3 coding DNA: TGTGCCAGCAGCTTAGGACTAGCGGGGGGGCATACGCAGTATTTT. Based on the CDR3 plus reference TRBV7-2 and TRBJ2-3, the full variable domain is GAGVSQSPSNKVTEKGKDVELRCDPISGHTALYWYRQSLGQGLEFLIYFQGNSAPDKSGLPSDRFSAERTGGSVSTLTIQRTQQEDSAVYLCASSLGLAGGHTQYFGPGTRLTVL.